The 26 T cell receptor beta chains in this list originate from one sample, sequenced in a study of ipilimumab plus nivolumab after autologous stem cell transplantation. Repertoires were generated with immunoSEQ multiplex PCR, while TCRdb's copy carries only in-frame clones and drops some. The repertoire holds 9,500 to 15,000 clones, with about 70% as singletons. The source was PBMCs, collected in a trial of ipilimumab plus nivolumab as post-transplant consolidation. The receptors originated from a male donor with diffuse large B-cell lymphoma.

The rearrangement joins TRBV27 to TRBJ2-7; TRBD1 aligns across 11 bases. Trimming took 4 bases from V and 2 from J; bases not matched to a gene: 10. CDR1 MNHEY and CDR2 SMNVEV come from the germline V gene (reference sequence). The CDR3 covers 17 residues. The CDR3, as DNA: TGTGCCAGCAGTTCGTGGACAGGGGGCGGTAGGGCCTACGAGCAGTACTTC. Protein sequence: CASSSWTGGGRAYEQYF.

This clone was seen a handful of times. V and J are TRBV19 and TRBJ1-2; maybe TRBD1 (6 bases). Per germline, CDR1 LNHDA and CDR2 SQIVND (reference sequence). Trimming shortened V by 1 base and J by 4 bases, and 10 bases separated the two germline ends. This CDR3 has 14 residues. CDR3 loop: CASSIGQAGYGYTF. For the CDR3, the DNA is TGTGCCAGTAGTATAGGACAGGCCGGCTATGGCTACACCTTC.

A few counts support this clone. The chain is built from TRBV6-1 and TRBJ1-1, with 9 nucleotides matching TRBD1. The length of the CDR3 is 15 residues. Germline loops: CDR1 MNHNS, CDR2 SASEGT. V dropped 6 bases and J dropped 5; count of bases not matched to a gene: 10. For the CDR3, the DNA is TGTGCCAGCAGCCGCGGGGGGACAGGGAGGACTGAAGCTTTCTTT. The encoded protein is CASSRGGTGRTEAFF.

DNA of the CDR3: TGCGCCAGCAGCTTAGCCCCCTTTGACAACTACGAGCAGTACTTC. It yields the protein CASSLAPFDNYEQYF. The V call is TRBV5-1, the J call TRBJ2-7; D gene uncertain. Looked up from germline, CDR1 is SGHRS and CDR2 is YFSETQ. Deletions cut 2 bases from V and 3 bases from J, with 15 bases between. This CDR3 is built from 15 residues.

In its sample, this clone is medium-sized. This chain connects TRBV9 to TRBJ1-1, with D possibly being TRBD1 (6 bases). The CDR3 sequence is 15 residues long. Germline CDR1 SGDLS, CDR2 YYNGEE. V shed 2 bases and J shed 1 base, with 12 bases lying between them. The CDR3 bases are TGTGCCAGCAGCGTGAGGGGGAATGAGAACACTGAAGCTTTCTTT. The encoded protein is CASSVRGNENTEAFF.

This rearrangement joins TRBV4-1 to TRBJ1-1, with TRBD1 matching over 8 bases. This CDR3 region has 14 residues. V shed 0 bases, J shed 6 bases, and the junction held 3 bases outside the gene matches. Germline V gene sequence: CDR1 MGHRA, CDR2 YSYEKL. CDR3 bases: TGCGCCAGCAGCCAAGAACAGGGGGGGGCTGAAGCTTTCTTT. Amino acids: CASSQEQGGAEAFF.

This chain's CDR3 is CASSPGIRGEQFF. The DNA of the CDR3 is TGTGCCAGCAGCCCCGGGATTCGGGGGGAGCAGTTCTTC. This chain connects TRBV7-2 to TRBJ2-1, with a tentative D call TRBD2 (6 bases). The length of the CDR3 is 13 residues. V gave up 5 bases and J gave up 10 bases, with 15 bases separating them. Looked up from germline, CDR1 is SGHTA and CDR2 is FQGNSA.

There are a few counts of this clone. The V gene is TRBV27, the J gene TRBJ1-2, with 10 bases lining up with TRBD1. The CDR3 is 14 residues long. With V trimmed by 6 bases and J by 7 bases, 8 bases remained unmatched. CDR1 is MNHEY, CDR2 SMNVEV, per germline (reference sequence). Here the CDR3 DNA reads TGTGCCAGCAGCCGAGGGACAGGGGCTTTTGGCTACACCTTC. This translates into CASSRGTGAFGYTF.

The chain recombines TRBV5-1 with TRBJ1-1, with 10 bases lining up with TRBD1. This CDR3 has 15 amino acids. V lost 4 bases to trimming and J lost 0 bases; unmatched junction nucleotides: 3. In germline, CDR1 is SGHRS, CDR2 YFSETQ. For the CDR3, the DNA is TGCGCCAGCAGCATAGGGACAGGGGTGAACACTGAAGCTTTCTTT. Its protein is CASSIGTGVNTEAFF.

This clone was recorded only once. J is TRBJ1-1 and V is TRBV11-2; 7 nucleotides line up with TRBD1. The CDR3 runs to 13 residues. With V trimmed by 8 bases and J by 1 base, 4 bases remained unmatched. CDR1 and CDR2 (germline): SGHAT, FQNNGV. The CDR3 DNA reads TGTGCCAGCCTATACAGGGGGAACACTGAAGCTTTCTTT. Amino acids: CASLYRGNTEAFF.

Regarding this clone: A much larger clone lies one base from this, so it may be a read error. The CDR3 nucleotides are TGTGCCAGCAGCTACGGGACAGGGAACACTGAAGCTTTCTTT. It translates to CASSYGTGNTEAFF. The chain joins TRBV7-2 to TRBJ1-1; TRBD1 matches at 8 bases. The CDR3 runs 14 residues. Germline V gene sequence: CDR1 SGHTA, CDR2 FQGNSA. With 4 bases clipped from V and 1 base from J, the junction kept 2 bases outside the gene matches. Looking up the rest from reference TRBV7-2 and TRBJ1-1 gives the full variable domain: GAGVSQSPSNKVTEKGKDVELRCDPISGHTALYWYRQSLGQGLEFLIYFQGNSAPDKSGLPSDRFSAERTGGSVSTLTIQRTQQEDSAVYLCASSYGTGNTEAFFGQGTRLTVV.

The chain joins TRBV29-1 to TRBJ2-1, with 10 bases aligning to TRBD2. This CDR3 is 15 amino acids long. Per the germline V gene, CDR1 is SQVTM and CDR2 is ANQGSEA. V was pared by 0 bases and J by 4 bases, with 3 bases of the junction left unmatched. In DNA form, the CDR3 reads TGCAGCGTTGAAGAGACTAGCGGGCGTTACAATGAGCAGTTCTTC. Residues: CSVEETSGRYNEQFF.

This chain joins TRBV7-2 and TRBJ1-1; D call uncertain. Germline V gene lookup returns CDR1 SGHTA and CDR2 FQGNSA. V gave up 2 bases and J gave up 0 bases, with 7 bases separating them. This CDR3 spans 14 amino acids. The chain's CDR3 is CASSLIYMNTEAFF. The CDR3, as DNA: TGTGCCAGCAGCTTAATCTACATGAACACTGAAGCTTTCTTT.

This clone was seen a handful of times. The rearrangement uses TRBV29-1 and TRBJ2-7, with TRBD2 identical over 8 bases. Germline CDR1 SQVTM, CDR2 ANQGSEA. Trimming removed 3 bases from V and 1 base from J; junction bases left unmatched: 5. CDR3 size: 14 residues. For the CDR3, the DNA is TGCAGCGTTGATATCCTAGCGGGTTCCTACGAGCAGTACTTC. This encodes CSVDILAGSYEQYF.

The CDR3 spells CSSFFGTRGGLDTGELFF. The CDR3 nucleotides read TGCAGCTCATTCTTTGGAACCCGGGGGGGGCTGGACACCGGGGAGCTGTTTTTT. The chain joins TRBV29-1 to TRBJ2-2, with 8 bases aligning to TRBD2. V lost 8 bases to trimming and J lost 3 bases; unmatched junction nucleotides: 20. This CDR3 spans 18 amino acids. CDR1 is SQVTM, CDR2 ANQGSEA, per germline.

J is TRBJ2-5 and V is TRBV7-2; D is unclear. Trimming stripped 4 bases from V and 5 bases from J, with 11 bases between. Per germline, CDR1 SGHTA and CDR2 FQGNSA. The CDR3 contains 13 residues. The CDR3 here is CASSSGLGETQYF. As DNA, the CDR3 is TGTGCCAGCAGCTCCGGCCTCGGGGAGACCCAGTACTTC.

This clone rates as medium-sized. The CDR3 reads CASGGAATRSEQYF. The CDR3, as DNA: TGTGCCAGCGGCGGGGCAGCGACTAGGTCCGAGCAGTACTTC. The chain has TRBV5-5 and TRBJ2-7; TRBD2 might be the D (6 bases). The CDR3 sequence is 14 residues long. Trimming pared 7 bases from V and 6 bases from J, leaving 20 bases between. CDR1 SGHKS and CDR2 YYEKEE come from the germline V gene (reference sequence).

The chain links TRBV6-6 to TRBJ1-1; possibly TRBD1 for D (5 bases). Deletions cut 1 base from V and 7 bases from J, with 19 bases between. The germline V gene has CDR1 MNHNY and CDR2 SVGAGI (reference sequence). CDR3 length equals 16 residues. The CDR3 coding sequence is TGTGCCAGCAGTTACTTCAGCCCGGGGGAGATTTTTGAAGCTTTCTTT. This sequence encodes CASSYFSPGEIFEAFF.

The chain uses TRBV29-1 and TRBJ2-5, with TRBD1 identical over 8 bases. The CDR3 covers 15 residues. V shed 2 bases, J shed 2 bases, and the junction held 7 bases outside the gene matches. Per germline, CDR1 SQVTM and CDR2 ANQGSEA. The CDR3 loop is CSVEPDRGRQETQYF. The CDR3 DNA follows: TGCAGCGTTGAACCAGACAGGGGTAGACAAGAGACCCAGTACTTC.

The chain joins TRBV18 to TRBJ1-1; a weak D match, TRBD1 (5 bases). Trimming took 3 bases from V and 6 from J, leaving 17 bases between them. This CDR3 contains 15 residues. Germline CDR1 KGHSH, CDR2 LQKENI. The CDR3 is CASSPDLLGLAEAFF. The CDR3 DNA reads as TGTGCCAGCTCACCCGACCTGCTGGGGCTGGCTGAAGCTTTCTTT.

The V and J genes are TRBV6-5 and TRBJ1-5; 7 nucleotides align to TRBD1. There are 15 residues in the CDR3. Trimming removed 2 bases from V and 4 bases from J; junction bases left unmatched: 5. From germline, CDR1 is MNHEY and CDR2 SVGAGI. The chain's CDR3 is CASSYGRGPNQPQHF. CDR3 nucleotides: TGTGCCAGCAGTTACGGGAGGGGGCCTAATCAGCCCCAGCATTTT.

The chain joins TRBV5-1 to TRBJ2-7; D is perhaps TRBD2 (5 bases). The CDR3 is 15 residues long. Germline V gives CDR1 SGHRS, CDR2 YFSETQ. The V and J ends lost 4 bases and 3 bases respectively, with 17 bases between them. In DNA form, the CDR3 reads TGCGCCAGCAGCGAAGACACGGCGGGTGTCTACGAGCAGTACTTC. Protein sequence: CASSEDTAGVYEQYF.

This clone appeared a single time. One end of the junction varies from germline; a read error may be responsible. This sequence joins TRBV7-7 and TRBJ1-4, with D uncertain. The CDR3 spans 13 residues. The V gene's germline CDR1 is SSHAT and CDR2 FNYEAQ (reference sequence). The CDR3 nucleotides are TGTGCTAGCAGTCGCGGACCGAATGAAAAACTGTTTTTT. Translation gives CASSRGPNEKLFF.

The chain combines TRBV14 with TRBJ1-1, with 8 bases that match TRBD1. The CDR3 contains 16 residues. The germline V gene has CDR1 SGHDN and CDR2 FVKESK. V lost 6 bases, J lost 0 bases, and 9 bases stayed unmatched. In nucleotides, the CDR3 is TGTGCCAGCAGTTTTTTAGGCAGGGGGCTGAACACTGAAGCTTTCTTT. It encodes CASSFLGRGLNTEAFF. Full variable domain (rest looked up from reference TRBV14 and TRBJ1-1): EAGVTQFPSHSVIEKGQTVTLRCDPISGHDNLYWYRRVMGKEIKFLLHFVKESKQDESGMPNNRFLAERTGGTYSTLKVQPAELEDSGVYFCASSFLGRGLNTEAFFGQGTRLTVV.

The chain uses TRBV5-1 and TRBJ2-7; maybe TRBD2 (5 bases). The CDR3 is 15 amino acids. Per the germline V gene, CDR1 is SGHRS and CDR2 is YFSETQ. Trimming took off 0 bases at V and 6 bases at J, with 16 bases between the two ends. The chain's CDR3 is CASSLVDGPRGEQYF. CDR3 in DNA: TGCGCCAGCAGCTTGGTAGACGGGCCTCGGGGCGAGCAGTACTTC.

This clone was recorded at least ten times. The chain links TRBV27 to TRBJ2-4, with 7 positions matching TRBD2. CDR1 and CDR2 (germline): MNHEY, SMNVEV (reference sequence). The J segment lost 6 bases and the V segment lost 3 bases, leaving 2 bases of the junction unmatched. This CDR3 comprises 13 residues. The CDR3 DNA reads TGTGCCAGCAGTTTCACTAGCGTAAACATTCAGTACTTC. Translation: CASSFTSVNIQYF.